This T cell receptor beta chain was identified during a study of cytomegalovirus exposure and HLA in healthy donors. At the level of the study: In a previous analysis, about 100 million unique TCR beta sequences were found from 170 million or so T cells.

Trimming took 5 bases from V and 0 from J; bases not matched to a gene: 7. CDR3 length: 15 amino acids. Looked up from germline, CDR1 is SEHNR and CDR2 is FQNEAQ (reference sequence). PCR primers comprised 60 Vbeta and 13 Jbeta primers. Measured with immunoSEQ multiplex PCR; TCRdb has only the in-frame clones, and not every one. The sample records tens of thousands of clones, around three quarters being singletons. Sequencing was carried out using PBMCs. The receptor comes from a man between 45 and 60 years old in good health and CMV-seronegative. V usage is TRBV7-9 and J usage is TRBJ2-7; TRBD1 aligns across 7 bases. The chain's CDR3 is CASSPPRDSSYEQYF. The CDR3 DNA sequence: TGTGCCAGCAGCCCCCCAAGGGACAGCTCCTACGAGCAGTACTTC.